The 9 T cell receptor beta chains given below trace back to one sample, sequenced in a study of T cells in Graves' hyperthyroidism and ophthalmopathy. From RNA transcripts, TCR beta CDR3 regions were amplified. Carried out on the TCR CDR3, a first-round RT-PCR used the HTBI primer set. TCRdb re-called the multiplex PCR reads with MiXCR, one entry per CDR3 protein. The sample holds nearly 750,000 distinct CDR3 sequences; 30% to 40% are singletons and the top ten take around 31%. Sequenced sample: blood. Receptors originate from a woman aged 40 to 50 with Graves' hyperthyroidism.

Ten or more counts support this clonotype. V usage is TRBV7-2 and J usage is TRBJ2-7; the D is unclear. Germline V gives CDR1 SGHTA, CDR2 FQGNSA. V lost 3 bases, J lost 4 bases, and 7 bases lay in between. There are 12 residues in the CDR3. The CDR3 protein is CASSLGYYEQYF. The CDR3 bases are TGTGCCAGCAGCTTGGGGTATTACGAGCAGTACTTC.

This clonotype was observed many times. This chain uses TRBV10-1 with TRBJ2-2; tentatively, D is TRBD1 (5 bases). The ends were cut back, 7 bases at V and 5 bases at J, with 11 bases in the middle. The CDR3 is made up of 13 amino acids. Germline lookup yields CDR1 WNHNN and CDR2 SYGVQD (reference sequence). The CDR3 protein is CASTGGQTGELFF. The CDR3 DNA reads TGCGCCAGCACCGGTGGACAAACCGGGGAGCTGTTTTTT.

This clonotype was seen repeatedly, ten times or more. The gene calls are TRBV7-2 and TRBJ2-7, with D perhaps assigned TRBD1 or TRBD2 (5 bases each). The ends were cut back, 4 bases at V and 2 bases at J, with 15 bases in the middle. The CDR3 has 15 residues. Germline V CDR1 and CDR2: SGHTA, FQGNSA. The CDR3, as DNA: TGTGCCAGCAGCTCCTGGATCGGGGCGGCCTACGAGCAGTACTTC. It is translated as CASSSWIGAAYEQYF.

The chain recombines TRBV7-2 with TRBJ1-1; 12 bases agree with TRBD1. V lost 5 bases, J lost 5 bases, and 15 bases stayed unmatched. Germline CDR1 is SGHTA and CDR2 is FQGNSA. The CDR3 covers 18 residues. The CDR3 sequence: CASSHSTGTGGQYTEAFF. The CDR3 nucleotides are TGTGCCAGCAGCCATTCGACCGGGACAGGGGGCCAATATACTGAAGCTTTCTTT.

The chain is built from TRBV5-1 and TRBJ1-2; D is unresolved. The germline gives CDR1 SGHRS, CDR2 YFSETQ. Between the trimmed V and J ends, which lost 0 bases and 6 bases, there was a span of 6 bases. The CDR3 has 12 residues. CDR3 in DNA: TGCGCCAGCAGCTTGGATCTAGATGGCTACACCTTC. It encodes CASSLDLDGYTF.

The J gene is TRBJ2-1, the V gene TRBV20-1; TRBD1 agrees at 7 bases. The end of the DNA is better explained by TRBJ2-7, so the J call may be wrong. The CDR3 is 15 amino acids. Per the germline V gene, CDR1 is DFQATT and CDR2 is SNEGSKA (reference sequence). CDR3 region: CSAGGRGLFYNEQYF. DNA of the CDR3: TGCAGTGCGGGCGGAAGGGGGCTATTCTACAATGAGCAGTACTTC.

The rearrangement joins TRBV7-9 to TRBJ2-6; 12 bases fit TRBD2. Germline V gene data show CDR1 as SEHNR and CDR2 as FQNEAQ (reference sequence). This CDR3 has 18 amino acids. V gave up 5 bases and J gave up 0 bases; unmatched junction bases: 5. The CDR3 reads CASSPTLAGGSGANVLTF. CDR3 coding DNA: TGTGCCAGCAGCCCCACACTAGCGGGGGGCTCTGGGGCCAACGTCCTGACTTTC.

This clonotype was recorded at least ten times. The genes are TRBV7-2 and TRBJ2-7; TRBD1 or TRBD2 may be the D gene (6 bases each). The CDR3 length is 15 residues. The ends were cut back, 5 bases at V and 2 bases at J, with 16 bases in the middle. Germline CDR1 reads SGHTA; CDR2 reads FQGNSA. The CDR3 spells CASSTRLGGTYEQYF. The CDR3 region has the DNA TGTGCCAGCAGCACCCGACTAGGGGGGACCTACGAGCAGTACTTC.

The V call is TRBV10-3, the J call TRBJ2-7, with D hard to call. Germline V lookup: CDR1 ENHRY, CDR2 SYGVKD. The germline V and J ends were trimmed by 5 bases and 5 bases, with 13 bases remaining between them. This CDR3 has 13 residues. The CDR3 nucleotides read TGTGCCATCAGTTACACCGGCAGCGACGAGCAGTACTTC. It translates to CAISYTGSDEQYF.